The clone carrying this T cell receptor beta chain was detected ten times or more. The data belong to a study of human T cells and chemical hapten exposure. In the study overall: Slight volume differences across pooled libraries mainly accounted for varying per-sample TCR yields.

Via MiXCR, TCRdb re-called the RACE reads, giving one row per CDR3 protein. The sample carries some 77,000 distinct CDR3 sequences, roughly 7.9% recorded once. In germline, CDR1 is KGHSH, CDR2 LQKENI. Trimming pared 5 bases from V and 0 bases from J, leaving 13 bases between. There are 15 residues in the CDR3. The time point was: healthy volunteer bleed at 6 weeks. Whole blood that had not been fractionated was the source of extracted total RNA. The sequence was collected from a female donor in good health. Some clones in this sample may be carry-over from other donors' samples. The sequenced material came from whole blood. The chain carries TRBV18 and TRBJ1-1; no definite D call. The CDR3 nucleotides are TGTGCCAGCTCAACCCTTGTGAGGATGAACACTGAAGCTTTCTTT. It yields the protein CASSTLVRMNTEAFF.